This T cell receptor (beta chain) was identified during a study of blood T cell repertoires in COVID-19. On the study more broadly: Samples taken during acute and convalescent COVID-19 were collected in the United States, Italy and Spain. T cells, B-cell-depleted T cells, or PBMCs supplied cDNA or gDNA.

Methods used by the authors: The assay estimated nucleated cells by amplifying reference gene primers. Libraries were prepared by immunoSEQ multiplex PCR; TCRdb keeps only in-frame clonotypes and omits some of them. V, J and clone size are those of that table, while D and trimming were read from the DNA. The table records around 99,000 clones, approximately 87% of them present only once. The germline V gene has CDR1 LGHNA and CDR2 YSLEER. Deletions cut 0 bases from V and 4 bases from J, with 4 bases between. CDR3 length: 13 amino acids. The rearrangement joins TRBV4-3 to TRBJ1-3; D gene unclear. The receptor's source is an older woman with acute or convalescent COVID-19. The source material was peripheral blood. The CDR3 DNA sequence: TGCGCCAGCAGCCAAGATGCGGGAAACACCATATATTTT. Its protein product is CASSQDAGNTIYF.